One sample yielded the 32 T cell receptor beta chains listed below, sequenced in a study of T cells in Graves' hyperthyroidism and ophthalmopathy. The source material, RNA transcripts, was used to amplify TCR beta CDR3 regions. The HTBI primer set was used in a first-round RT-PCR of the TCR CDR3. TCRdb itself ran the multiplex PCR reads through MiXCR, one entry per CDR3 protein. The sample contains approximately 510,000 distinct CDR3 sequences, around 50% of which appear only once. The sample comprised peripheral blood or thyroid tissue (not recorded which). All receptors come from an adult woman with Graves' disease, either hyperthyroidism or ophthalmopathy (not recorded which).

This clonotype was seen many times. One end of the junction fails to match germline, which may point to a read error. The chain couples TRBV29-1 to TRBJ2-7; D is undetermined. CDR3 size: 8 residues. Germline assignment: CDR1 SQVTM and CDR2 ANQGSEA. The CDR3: CTGLGCLF. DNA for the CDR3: TGCACGGGCCTCGGATGTCTATTC.

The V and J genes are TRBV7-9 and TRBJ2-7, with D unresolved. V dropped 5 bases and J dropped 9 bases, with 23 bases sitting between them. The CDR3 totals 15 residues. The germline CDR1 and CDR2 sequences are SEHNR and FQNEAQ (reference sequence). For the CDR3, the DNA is TGTGCCAGCAGCCCTTGGGCCATCACATCTGACTCGCAGTACTTC. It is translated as CASSPWAITSDSQYF.

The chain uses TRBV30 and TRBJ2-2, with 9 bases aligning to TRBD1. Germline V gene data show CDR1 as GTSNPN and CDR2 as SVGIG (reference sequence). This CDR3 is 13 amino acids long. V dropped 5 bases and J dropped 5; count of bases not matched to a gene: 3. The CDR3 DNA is TGTGCCTGGGGACAGGGGAGGACCGGGGAGCTGTTTTTT. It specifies CAWGQGRTGELFF.

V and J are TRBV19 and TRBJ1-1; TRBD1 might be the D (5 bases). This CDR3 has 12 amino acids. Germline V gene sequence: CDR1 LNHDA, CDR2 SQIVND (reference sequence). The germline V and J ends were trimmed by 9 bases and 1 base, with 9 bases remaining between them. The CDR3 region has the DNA TGTGCCAGGACGGGGCCGAACACTGAAGCTTTCTTT. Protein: CARTGPNTEAFF.

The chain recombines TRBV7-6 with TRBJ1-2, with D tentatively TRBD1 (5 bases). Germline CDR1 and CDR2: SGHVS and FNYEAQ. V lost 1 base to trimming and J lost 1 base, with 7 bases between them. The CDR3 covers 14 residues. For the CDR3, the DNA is TGTGCCAGCAGCTTAGGGGACCTTAACTATGGCTACACCTTC. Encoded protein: CASSLGDLNYGYTF.

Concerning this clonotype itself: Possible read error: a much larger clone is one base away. CDR3: CASIIHPGELFF. DNA for the CDR3: TGTGCCAGTATTATTCACCCCGGGGAGCTGTTTTTT. This chain joins TRBV19 and TRBJ2-2; D ambiguous. In germline, CDR1 is LNHDA, CDR2 SQIVND (reference sequence). V dropped 7 bases and J dropped 6 bases, with 9 bases sitting between them. This CDR3 contains 12 residues.

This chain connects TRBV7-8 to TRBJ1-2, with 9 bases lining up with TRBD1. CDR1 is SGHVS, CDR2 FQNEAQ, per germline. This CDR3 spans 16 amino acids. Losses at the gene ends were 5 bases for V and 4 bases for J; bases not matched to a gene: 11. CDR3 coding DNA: TGTGCCAGCAGCATTCGACAGGGGGGAAGAGGCTATGGCTACACCTTC. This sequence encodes CASSIRQGGRGYGYTF.

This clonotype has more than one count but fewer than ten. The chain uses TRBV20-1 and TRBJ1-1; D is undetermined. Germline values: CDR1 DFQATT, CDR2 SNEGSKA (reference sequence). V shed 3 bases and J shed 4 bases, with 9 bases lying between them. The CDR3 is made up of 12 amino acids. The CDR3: CSASRVPTEAFF. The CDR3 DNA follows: TGCAGTGCTAGCCGCGTTCCCACTGAAGCTTTCTTT.

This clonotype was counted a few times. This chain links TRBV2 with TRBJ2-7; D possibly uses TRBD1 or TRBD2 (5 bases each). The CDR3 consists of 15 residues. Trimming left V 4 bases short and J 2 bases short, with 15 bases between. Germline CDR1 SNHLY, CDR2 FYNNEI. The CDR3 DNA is TGTGCCAGCAGTGGGGACGGAGTCCTGACCTACGAGCAGTACTTC. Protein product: CASSGDGVLTYEQYF.

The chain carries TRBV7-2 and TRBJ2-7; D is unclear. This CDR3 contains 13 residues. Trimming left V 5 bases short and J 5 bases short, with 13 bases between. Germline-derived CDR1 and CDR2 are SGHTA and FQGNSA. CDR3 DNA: TGTGCCAGCAGCGTCGAAGCAGTTGACGAGCAGTACTTC. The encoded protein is CASSVEAVDEQYF.

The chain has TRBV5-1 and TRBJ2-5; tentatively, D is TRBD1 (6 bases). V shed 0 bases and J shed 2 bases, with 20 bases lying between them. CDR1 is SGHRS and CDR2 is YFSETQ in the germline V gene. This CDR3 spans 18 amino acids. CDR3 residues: CASSLVSGVPSSQETQYF. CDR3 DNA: TGCGCCAGCAGCTTGGTCTCAGGGGTGCCGTCTTCTCAAGAGACCCAGTACTTC. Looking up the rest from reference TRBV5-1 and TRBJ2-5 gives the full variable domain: KAGVTQTPRYLIKTRGQQVTLSCSPISGHRSVSWYQQTPGQGLQFLFEYFSETQRNKGNFPGRFSGRQFSNSRSEMNVSTLELGDSALYLCASSLVSGVPSSQETQYFGPGTRLLVL.

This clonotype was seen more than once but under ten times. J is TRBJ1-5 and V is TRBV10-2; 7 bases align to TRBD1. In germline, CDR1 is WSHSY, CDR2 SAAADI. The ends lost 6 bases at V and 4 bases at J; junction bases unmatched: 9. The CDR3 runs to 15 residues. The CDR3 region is CASRSGTAINQPQHF. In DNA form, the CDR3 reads TGCGCCAGCAGATCCGGGACAGCCATAAATCAGCCCCAGCATTTT.

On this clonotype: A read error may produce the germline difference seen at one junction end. The DNA for the CDR3 is TGTGCCAGCAGCTTGGACAGCAGGTCCACTGAAGCTTTCTTT. Translating it yields CASSLDSRSTEAFF. The chain has TRBV5-1 and TRBJ1-1; a possible D gene is TRBD1 (6 bases). The length of the CDR3 is 14 residues. The V gene's germline CDR1 is SGHRS and CDR2 YFSETQ.

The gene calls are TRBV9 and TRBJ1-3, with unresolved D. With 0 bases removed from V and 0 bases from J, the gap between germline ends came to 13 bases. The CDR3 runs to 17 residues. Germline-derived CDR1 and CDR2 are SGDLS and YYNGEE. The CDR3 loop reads CASSVGRFASSGNTIYF. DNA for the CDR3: TGTGCCAGCAGCGTAGGACGGTTTGCATCCTCTGGAAACACCATATATTTT.

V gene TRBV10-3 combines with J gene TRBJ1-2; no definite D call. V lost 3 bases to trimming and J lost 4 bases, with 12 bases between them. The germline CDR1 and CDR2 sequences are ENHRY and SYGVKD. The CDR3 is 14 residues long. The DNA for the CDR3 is TGTGCCATCAGTGATCCAGTAGGGTTCTATGGCTACACCTTC. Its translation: CAISDPVGFYGYTF.

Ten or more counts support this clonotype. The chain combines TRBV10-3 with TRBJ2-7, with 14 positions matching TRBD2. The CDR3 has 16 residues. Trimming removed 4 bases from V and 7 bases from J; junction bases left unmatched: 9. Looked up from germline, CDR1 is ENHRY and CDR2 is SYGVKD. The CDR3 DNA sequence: TGTGCCATCAGTGCCCGACTAGCGGGAGGGCCTGAAGAGCAGTACTTC. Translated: CAISARLAGGPEEQYF.

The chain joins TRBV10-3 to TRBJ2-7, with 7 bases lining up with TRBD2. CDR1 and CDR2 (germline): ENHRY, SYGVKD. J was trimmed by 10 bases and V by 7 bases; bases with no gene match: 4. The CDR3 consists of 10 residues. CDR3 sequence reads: CAITGTKQYF. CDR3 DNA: TGTGCCATCACCGGGACTAAACAGTACTTC.

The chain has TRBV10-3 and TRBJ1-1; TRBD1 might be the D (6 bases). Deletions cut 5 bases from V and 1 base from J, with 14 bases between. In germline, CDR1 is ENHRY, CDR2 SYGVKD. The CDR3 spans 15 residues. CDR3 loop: CAISRQGQRNTEAFF. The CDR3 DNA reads TGTGCCATCAGTCGGCAGGGGCAGAGGAACACTGAAGCTTTCTTT.

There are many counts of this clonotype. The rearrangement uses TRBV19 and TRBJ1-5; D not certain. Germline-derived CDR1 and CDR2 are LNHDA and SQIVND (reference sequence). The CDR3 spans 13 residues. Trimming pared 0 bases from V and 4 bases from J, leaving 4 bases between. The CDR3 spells CASSIEGNQPQHF. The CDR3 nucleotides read TGTGCCAGTAGTATAGAGGGGAATCAGCCCCAGCATTTT. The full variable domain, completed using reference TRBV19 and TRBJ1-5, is DGGITQSPKYLFRKEGQNVTLSCEQNLNHDAMYWYRQDPGQGLRLIYYSQIVNDFQKGDIAEGYSVSREKKESFPLTVTSAQKNPTAFYLCASSIEGNQPQHFGDGTRLSIL.

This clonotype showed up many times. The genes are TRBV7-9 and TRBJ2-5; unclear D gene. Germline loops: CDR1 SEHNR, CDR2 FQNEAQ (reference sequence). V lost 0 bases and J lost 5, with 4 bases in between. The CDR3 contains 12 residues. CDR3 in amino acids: CASSLAYETQYF. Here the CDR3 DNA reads TGTGCCAGCAGCTTAGCTTATGAGACCCAGTACTTC.

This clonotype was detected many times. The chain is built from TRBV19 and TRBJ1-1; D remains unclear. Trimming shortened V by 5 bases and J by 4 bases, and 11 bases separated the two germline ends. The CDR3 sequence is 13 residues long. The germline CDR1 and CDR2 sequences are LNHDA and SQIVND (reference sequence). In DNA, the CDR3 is TGTGCCAGTAGTCTAACGGCGGGCACTGAAGCTTTCTTT. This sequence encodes CASSLTAGTEAFF.

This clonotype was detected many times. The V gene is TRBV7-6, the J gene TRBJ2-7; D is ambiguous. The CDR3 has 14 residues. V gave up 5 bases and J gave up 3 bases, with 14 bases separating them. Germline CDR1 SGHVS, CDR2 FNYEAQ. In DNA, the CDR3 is TGTGCCAGCAGCACCACGGACGTGGGCTACGAGCAGTACTTC. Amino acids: CASSTTDVGYEQYF.

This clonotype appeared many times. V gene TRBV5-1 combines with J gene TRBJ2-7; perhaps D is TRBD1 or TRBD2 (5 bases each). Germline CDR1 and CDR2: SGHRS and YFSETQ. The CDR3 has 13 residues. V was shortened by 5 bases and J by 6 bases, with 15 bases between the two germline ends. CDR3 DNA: TGCGCCAGCAGGGGACCACTTCTGGGCGAGCAGTACTTC. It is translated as CASRGPLLGEQYF. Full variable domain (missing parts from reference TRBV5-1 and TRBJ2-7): KAGVTQTPRYLIKTRGQQVTLSCSPISGHRSVSWYQQTPGQGLQFLFEYFSETQRNKGNFPGRFSGRQFSNSRSEMNVSTLELGDSALYLCASRGPLLGEQYFGPGTRLTVT.

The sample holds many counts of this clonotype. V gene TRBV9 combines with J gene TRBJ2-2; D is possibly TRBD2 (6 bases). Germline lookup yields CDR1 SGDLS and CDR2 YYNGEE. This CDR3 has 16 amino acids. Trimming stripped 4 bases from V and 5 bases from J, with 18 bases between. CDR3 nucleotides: TGTGCCAGCAGCCCGGGACTGGGGAGAGGAACCGGGGAGCTGTTTTTT. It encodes CASSPGLGRGTGELFF.

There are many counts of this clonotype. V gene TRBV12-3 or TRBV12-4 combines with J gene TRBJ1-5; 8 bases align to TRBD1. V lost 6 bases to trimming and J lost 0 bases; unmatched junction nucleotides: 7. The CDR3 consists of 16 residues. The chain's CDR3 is CASSRRGRDSNQPQHF. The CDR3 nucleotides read TGTGCCAGCAGCCGCAGGGGGCGGGATAGCAATCAGCCCCAGCATTTT.

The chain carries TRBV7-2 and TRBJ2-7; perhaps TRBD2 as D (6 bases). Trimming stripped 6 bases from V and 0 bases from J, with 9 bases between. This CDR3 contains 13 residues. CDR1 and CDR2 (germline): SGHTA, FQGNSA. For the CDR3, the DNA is TGTGCCAGCAGTCCTAGCGTCTCCTACGAGCAGTACTTC. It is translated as CASSPSVSYEQYF.

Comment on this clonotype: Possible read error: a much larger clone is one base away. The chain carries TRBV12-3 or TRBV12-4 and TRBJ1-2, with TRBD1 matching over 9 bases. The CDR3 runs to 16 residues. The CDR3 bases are TGTGCCAGCAGTTTACCCCCGGGACAGGGAGATTATGGCCACACCTTC. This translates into CASSLPPGQGDYGHTF.

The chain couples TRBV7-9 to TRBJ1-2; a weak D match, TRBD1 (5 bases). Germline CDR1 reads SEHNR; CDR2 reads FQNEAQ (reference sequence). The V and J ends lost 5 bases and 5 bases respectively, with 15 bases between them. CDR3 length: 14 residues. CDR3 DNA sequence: TGTGCCAGCAGCCAGGGACGCAGCCGATATGGCTACACCTTC. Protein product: CASSQGRSRYGYTF.

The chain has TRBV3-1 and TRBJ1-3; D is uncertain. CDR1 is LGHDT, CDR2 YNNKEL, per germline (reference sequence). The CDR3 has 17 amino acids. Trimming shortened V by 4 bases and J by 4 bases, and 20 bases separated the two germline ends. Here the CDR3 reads CASSPDFFLGEGNTIYF. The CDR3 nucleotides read TGTGCCAGCAGCCCAGATTTCTTCTTGGGAGAAGGAAACACCATATATTTT.

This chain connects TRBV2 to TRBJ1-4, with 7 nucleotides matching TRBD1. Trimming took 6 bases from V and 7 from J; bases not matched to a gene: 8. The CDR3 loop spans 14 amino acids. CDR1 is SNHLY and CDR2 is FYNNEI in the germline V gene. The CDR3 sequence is CASRTGTEGEKLFF. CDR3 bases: TGTGCCAGCAGGACGGGGACAGAGGGTGAAAAACTGTTTTTT.

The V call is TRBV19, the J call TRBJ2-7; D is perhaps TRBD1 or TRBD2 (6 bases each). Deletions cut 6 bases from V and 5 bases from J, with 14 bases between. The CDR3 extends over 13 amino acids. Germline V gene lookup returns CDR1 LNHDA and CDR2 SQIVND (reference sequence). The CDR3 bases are TGTGCCAGTAGGCCCCGGGGGCTCGACGAGCAGTACTTC. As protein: CASRPRGLDEQYF.

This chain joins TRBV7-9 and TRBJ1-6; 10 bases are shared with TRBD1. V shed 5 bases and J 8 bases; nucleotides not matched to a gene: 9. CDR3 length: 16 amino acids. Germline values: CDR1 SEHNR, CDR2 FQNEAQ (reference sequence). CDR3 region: CASSHRDRGEHSPLHF. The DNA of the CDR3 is TGTGCCAGCAGCCACCGGGACAGGGGCGAACATTCACCCCTCCACTTT. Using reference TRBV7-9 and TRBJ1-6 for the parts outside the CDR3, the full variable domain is DTGVSQNPRHKITKRGQNVTFRCDPISEHNRLYWYRQTLGQGPEFLTYFQNEAQLEKSRLLSDRFSAERPKGSFSTLEIQRTEQGDSAMYLCASSHRDRGEHSPLHFGNGTRLTVT.